The rows below give T cell receptor beta chains drawn from one sample of a study of CD8 T cells in ankylosing spondylitis. MiXCR, run by TCRdb on the 5' RACE reads, gives a single entry per CDR3 protein. This sample has roughly 90,000 distinct CDR3 sequences, with about 8.3% found just once. The sample was blood, either unsorted or a sorted T cell fraction (not recorded which). These receptors all stem from a male donor with ankylosing spondylitis or in good health (not recorded which). The CDR3 runs from the conserved cysteine through the conserved F or W.

v_gene: TRBV12-3/TRBV12-4
j_gene: TRBJ2-5
CDR3aa: CASSLNRGETQYF

v_gene: TRBV4-3
j_gene: TRBJ1-2
CDR3aa: CASSPRDQGYGYTF

v_gene: TRBV7-8
j_gene: TRBJ2-2
CDR3aa: CASSSKRGTGELFF

v_gene: TRBV19
j_gene: TRBJ2-1
CDR3aa: CASSMRGYVDEQFF

v_gene: TRBV24-1
j_gene: TRBJ1-2
CDR3aa: CATSDLRLPAAGYTF

v_gene: TRBV4-3
j_gene: TRBJ2-1
CDR3aa: CASSQEITGWGEQFF

v_gene: TRBV11-3
j_gene: TRBJ1-1
CDR3aa: CASSGGDTEAFF

v_gene: TRBV5-1
j_gene: TRBJ2-1
CDR3aa: CASSLAIHNEQFF

v_gene: TRBV7-3
j_gene: TRBJ1-2
CDR3aa: CASSSPGQGAITF

v_gene: TRBV11-2
j_gene: TRBJ1-2
CDR3aa: CASSLLELRGQGYYGYTF

v_gene: TRBV7-2
j_gene: TRBJ1-2
CDR3aa: CASSSRDRGAYGYTF

v_gene: TRBV20-1
j_gene: TRBJ2-7
CDR3aa: CSTQQGALNEQYF

v_gene: TRBV5-6
j_gene: TRBJ2-2
CDR3aa: CASSLVVATGGDTGELFF

v_gene: TRBV20-1
j_gene: TRBJ2-3
CDR3aa: CSAQFGTEITDTQYF

v_gene: TRBV11-3
j_gene: TRBJ2-7
CDR3aa: CASSLTAQAARYF

v_gene: TRBV4-1
j_gene: TRBJ2-2
CDR3aa: CASSRGWIGELFF

v_gene: TRBV7-3
j_gene: TRBJ2-2
CDR3aa: CASSPGTGVRELFF

v_gene: TRBV6-2/TRBV6-3
j_gene: TRBJ2-1
CDR3aa: CASSYGGPYNEQFF

v_gene: TRBV27
j_gene: TRBJ2-2
CDR3aa: CASTRNGGTGELFF

v_gene: TRBV19
j_gene: TRBJ1-3
CDR3aa: CASSILDPGNTIYF